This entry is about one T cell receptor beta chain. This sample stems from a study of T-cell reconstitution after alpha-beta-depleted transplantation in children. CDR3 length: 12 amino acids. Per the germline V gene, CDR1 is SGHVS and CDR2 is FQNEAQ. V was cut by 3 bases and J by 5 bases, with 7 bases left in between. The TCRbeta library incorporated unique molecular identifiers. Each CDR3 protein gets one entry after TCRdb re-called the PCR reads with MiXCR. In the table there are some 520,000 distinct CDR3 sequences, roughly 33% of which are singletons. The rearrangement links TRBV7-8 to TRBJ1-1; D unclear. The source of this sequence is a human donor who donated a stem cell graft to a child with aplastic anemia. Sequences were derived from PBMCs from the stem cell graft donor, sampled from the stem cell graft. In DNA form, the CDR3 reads TGTGCCAGCAGCTTTATCCGGACTGAAGCTTTCTTT. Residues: CASSFIRTEAFF. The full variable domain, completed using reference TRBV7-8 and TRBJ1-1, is GAGVSQSPRYKVAKRGQDVALRCDPISGHVSLFWYQQALGQGPEFLTYFQNEAQLDKSGLPSDRFFAERPEGSVSTLKIQRTQQEDSAVYLCASSFIRTEAFFGQGTRLTVV.